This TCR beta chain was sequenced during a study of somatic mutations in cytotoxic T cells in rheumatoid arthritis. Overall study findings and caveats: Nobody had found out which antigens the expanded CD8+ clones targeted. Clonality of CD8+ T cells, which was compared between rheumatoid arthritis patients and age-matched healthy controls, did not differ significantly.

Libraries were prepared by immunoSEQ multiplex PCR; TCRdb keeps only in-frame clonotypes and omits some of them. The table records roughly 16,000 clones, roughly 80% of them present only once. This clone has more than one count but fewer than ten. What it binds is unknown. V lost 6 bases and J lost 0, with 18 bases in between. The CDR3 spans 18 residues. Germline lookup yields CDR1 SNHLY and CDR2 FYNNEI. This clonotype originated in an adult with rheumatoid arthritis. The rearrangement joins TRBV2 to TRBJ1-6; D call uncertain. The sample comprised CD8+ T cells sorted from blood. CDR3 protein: CASRKKDRYISYNSPLHF. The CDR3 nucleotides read TGTGCCAGCAGGAAGAAGGACCGCTACATCTCCTATAATTCACCCCTCCACTTT. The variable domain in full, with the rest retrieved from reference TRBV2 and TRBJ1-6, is EPEVTQTPSHQVTQMGQEVILRCVPISNHLYFYWYRQILGQKVEFLVSFYNNEISEKSEIFDDQFSVERPDGSNFTLKIRSTKLEDSAMYFCASRKKDRYISYNSPLHFGNGTRLTVT.